This T cell receptor beta chain came from a study of blood T cell repertoires in COVID-19. With V trimmed by 2 bases and J by 5 bases, 14 bases remained unmatched. Germline loops: CDR1 GTSNPN, CDR2 SVGIG (reference sequence). The CDR3 loop spans 17 amino acids. Assignment of participants to cohorts was predicated upon participant-reported clinical history. In Cohort 3, a recovered donor had either two negative PCRs, clearance, or symptom resolution. Measured with immunoSEQ multiplex PCR; TCRdb has only the in-frame clones, and not every one. The sample shows around 480,000 clones, approximately 90% of them seen only once.

This receptor was taken from a young woman who had recovered from COVID-19. The chain is built from TRBV30 and TRBJ1-4; 7 bases fit TRBD1. Sequencing used PBMCs or T cells enriched from blood (not recorded which). CDR3 nucleotides: TGTGCCTGGAGTTTCGATACAATCCGGGACAGCAATGAAAAACTGTTTTTT. It codes for CAWSFDTIRDSNEKLFF.